This T cell receptor beta chain was identified in a study of a mutant IDH1 vaccine in newly diagnosed glioma. Study-wide context: The first vaccination came 4-6 weeks after radiotherapy alone, or with temozolomide cycles.

Time point here: week 11, during vaccination. All doses held 300 ug of mutant IDH1 20-mer peptide, with topical imiquimod. Sequenced by immunoSEQ multiplex PCR; TCRdb stores in-frame clones only, minus some. Seen here are around 62,000 clones, about nine tenths observed once, and the top ten hold more than 1.5%. Turning to this clone: Antigen: not known.

The CDR3 runs 15 residues. J gave up 5 bases and V 4 bases, and 8 bases lay outside the gene matches. Per germline, CDR1 KGHSH and CDR2 LQKENI. This clonotype originated in a middle-aged man with glioma. The rearrangement links TRBV18 to TRBJ1-5, with TRBD1 matching over 7 bases. The material was PBMCs, obtained from a glioma patient whose treatment included an IDH1 peptide vaccine. The CDR3 DNA follows: TGTGCCAGCTCACGAAACCGACAGGGCGATCAGCCCCAGCATTTT. This codes for CASSRNRQGDQPQHF.